These 27 T cell receptor beta chains were all obtained from the same sample, sequenced in a study of naive and memory T cell subsets. The library had UMIs added by 3' ligation of an oligonucleotide to TCR cDNA. Amplification of ligated cDNA took four PCR rounds with SP2 and nested alpha and beta constant primers. TCRdb called the 5' RACE reads again in MiXCR, with one record for every CDR3 protein. The sample has more than 60,000 distinct CDR3 sequences, 6% to 8.5% seen once; the top ten hold roughly a fifth. These receptors all stem from a female donor in good health.

This clonotype was counted only a few times. The chain uses TRBV30 and TRBJ1-1, with no clear D. Trimming shortened V by 6 bases and J by 1 base, and 12 bases separated the two germline ends. CDR1 and CDR2 from the germline V gene are GTSNPN and SVGIG (reference sequence). The CDR3 length is 13 residues. CDR3 residues: CACLKTRNTEAFF. CDR3 nucleotide sequence: TGTGCCTGCCTTAAAACGAGGAACACTGAAGCTTTCTTT.

In its sample, this clonotype was seen many times. The V call is TRBV6-5, the J call TRBJ1-2; D not certain. Germline lookup yields CDR1 MNHEY and CDR2 SVGAGI. The ends were cut back, 6 bases at V and 3 bases at J, with 17 bases in the middle. The CDR3 consists of 15 residues. The CDR3 is CASREFHRVDYGYTF. The CDR3 DNA is TGTGCCAGCAGAGAGTTCCACCGGGTTGACTATGGCTACACCTTC.

This clonotype was counted only a few times. The gene calls are TRBV7-9 and TRBJ1-5; weak D call: TRBD1 (5 bases). There are 14 residues in the CDR3. From germline, CDR1 is SEHNR and CDR2 FQNEAQ (reference sequence). V was cut by 5 bases and J by 2 bases, with 10 bases left in between. The CDR3: CASSPIGGNQPQHF. CDR3 bases: TGTGCCAGCAGCCCCATAGGGGGCAATCAGCCCCAGCATTTT.

This clonotype was detected only a few times. The rearrangement uses TRBV3-1 and TRBJ2-1; a possible D gene is TRBD2 (6 bases). The V and J ends lost 1 base and 10 bases respectively, with 8 bases between them. Germline V gene data show CDR1 as LGHDT and CDR2 as YNNKEL (reference sequence). CDR3 length: 12 residues. CDR3 protein: CASSQAGLEQFF. In DNA form, the CDR3 reads TGTGCCAGCAGCCAAGCGGGACTGGAGCAGTTCTTC.

The V call is TRBV12-3 or TRBV12-4, the J call TRBJ2-5; 9 bases are shared with TRBD2. The CDR3 loop spans 14 amino acids. V trimming: 2 bases; J trimming: 7 bases; junction bases outside the gene matches: 5. DNA for the CDR3: TGTGCCAGCAGTTTATTTGCGGGAGGGGGGACCCAGTACTTC. Translating it yields CASSLFAGGGTQYF.

This clonotype appeared a few times. The chain joins TRBV30 to TRBJ2-7; D ambiguous. The V end was cut by 5 bases, the J end by 6 bases, with 11 bases between. The CDR3 consists of 11 residues. From germline, CDR1 is GTSNPN and CDR2 SVGIG (reference sequence). The CDR3 is CAWSLGIEQYF. The DNA for the CDR3 is TGTGCCTGGTCCTTGGGGATCGAGCAGTACTTC.

This clonotype was seen a handful of times. The chain employs TRBV20-1 and TRBJ2-3; TRBD1 might be the D (5 bases). The V gene's germline CDR1 is DFQATT and CDR2 SNEGSKA (reference sequence). Trimming left V 3 bases short and J 1 base short, with 11 bases between. The CDR3 has 14 amino acids. CDR3 protein: CSASGQGGTDTQYF. DNA of the CDR3: TGCAGTGCTAGTGGCCAGGGTGGCACAGATACGCAGTATTTT.

This clonotype was observed at least ten times. The chain is built from TRBV29-1 and TRBJ2-7, with D hard to call. V was shortened by 2 bases and J by 0 bases, with 5 bases between the two germline ends. This CDR3 is built from 12 residues. CDR1 SQVTM and CDR2 ANQGSEA come from the germline V gene. The CDR3 here is CSVEHDSYEQYF. The CDR3 DNA is TGCAGCGTTGAACACGACTCCTACGAGCAGTACTTC.

V usage is TRBV7-6 and J usage is TRBJ2-1; 10 bases line up with TRBD2. J was trimmed by 5 bases and V by 5 bases; bases with no gene match: 12. The CDR3 runs 17 residues. Germline V gene data show CDR1 as SGHVS and CDR2 as FNYEAQ. The CDR3 is CASSPSGGFPLHNEQFF. The DNA of the CDR3 is TGTGCCAGCAGCCCTAGCGGGGGCTTTCCTCTACACAATGAGCAGTTCTTC.

In the case of this clonotype: A much larger clone lies a single base off, so this may be a read error. The rearrangement uses TRBV12-3 or TRBV12-4 and TRBJ1-6; D might be TRBD1 (5 bases). The CDR3 spans 15 residues. DNA of the CDR3: TGTGCCAGCAGTTTCGCAGGGTGGAATAATTTACCCCTCCACTTT. Protein: CASSFAGWNNLPLHF.

V usage is TRBV6-6 and J usage is TRBJ2-3; TRBD2 matches 9 bases. Per germline, CDR1 MNHNY and CDR2 SVGAGI (reference sequence). The V and J ends lost 7 bases and 5 bases, in that order; junction bases with no gene match: 13. The CDR3 contains 16 residues. In nucleotides, the CDR3 is TGTGCCAGCATCCTGACCCCGGCGGGAGGGCAAGATACGCAGTATTTT. Its protein product is CASILTPAGGQDTQYF.

This clonotype was seen many times. The CDR3 sequence: CASSPGPGGRGYTF. The CDR3, as DNA: TGTGCCAGCAGCCCAGGCCCAGGGGGTCGCGGCTACACCTTC. The chain combines TRBV12-3 or TRBV12-4 with TRBJ1-2, with 7 bases identical to TRBD1. With V trimmed by 6 bases and J by 8 bases, 12 bases remained unmatched. This CDR3 is 14 amino acids long.

The gene calls are TRBV19 and TRBJ2-7; 10 bases line up with TRBD2. Germline V gives CDR1 LNHDA, CDR2 SQIVND (reference sequence). This CDR3 is 17 amino acids long. V shed 4 bases, J shed 4 bases, and the junction held 13 bases outside the gene matches. This chain's CDR3 is CASSTQTSSGSRYEQYF. CDR3 DNA sequence: TGTGCCAGTAGTACCCAAACCTCTAGCGGGAGTAGGTACGAGCAGTACTTC.

This clonotype was observed a few times. The chain carries TRBV25-1 and TRBJ1-1; weak D call: TRBD1 (6 bases). Germline values: CDR1 MGHDK, CDR2 SYGVNS. The CDR3 contains 13 residues. The V end was cut by 5 bases, the J end by 8 bases, with 15 bases between. CDR3 coding DNA: TGTGCCAGCAGTTTATCGGACAGATCGGAAGCTTTCTTT. Residues: CASSLSDRSEAFF. Full variable domain (missing parts from reference TRBV25-1 and TRBJ1-1): EADIYQTPRYLVIGTGKKITLECSQTMGHDKMYWYQQDPGMELHLIHYSYGVNSTEKGDLSSESTVSRIRTEHFPLTLESARPSHTSQYLCASSLSDRSEAFFGQGTRLTVV.

DNA for the CDR3: TGTGCCAGCAGTTTAGCTGCTGGGAACACTGAAGCTTTCTTT. Translated, it gives CASSLAAGNTEAFF. The chain carries TRBV27 and TRBJ1-1; D is undetermined. Between the trimmed V and J ends, which lost 2 bases and 1 base, there was a span of 8 bases. This CDR3 spans 14 amino acids. CDR1 and CDR2 (germline): MNHEY, SMNVEV (reference sequence).

This chain joins TRBV19 and TRBJ1-1; D unresolved. Trimming pared 6 bases from V and 1 base from J, leaving 18 bases between. CDR1 and CDR2 (germline): LNHDA, SQIVND (reference sequence). The CDR3 is made up of 16 amino acids. In nucleotides, the CDR3 is TGTGCCAGTAGCACCCCCGACTACCACGAGAACACTGAAGCTTTCTTT. Translation gives CASSTPDYHENTEAFF.

This clonotype was recorded only once. This may arise from a read error, as a much more abundant clone is one base away. The chain employs TRBV9 and TRBJ2-3; D is unclear. V gave up 3 bases and J gave up 2 bases, with 7 bases separating them. There are 13 residues in the CDR3. Germline V gives CDR1 SGDLS, CDR2 YYNGEE. The CDR3 here is CASSALPTDTQYF. The CDR3 DNA reads TGTGCCAGCAGCGCACTGCCCACAGATACGCAGTATTTT. Drawing the rest from reference TRBV9 and TRBJ2-3, the complete variable domain is DSGVTQTPKHLITATGQRVTLRCSPRSGDLSVYWYQQSLDQGLQFLIQYYNGEERAKGNILERFSAQQFPDLHSELNLSSLELGDSALYFCASSALPTDTQYFGPGTRLTVL.

In its sample, this clonotype was seen many times. V gene TRBV24-1 combines with J gene TRBJ2-3; D tentatively fits TRBD1 or TRBD2 (5 bases each). Germline-derived CDR1 and CDR2 are KGHDR and SFDVKD. The CDR3 totals 14 residues. Trimming cost V 4 bases and J 6 bases, with 13 bases left between them. CDR3 coding DNA: TGTGCCACCAGTGAAAGGGCCTGGGGGGATACGCAGTATTTT. This gives the protein CATSERAWGDTQYF.

CDR3 sequence reads: CASSQDRLAGGPQYF. The CDR3 DNA sequence: TGCGCCAGCAGCCAAGATAGGCTAGCGGGGGGCCCGCAGTATTTT. The chain joins TRBV4-1 to TRBJ2-3, with TRBD2 matching 11 bases. J lost 10 bases, V lost 0 bases, and 6 bases had no gene match. This CDR3 contains 15 residues. CDR1 is MGHRA and CDR2 is YSYEKL in the germline V gene.

The genes are TRBV13 and TRBJ2-7; 13 bases agree with TRBD2. Looked up from germline, CDR1 is PRHDT and CDR2 is FYEKMQ (reference sequence). The CDR3 sequence is 14 residues long. V trimming: 5 bases; J trimming: 6 bases; junction bases outside the gene matches: 4. Here the CDR3 reads CASSTGTSGTEQYF. As DNA, the CDR3 is TGTGCCAGCAGCACCGGGACTAGCGGGACCGAGCAGTACTTC.

This clonotype was seen only a few times. J is TRBJ1-1 and V is TRBV5-1; possibly TRBD1 for D (5 bases). With 4 bases removed from V and 0 bases from J, the gap between germline ends came to 13 bases. Germline assignment: CDR1 SGHRS and CDR2 YFSETQ. CDR3 length: 15 amino acids. DNA for the CDR3: TGCGCCAGCAGCAACCAGGGAAACATGAACACTGAAGCTTTCTTT. Its protein is CASSNQGNMNTEAFF.

The chain employs TRBV29-1 and TRBJ2-7, with 14 nucleotides matching TRBD2. This CDR3 contains 13 residues. From germline, CDR1 is SQVTM and CDR2 ANQGSEA. Unmatched junction bases numbered 7, after V lost 6 bases and J lost 9 bases. This chain's CDR3 is CSVMGLAGDWQYF. CDR3 coding DNA: TGCAGCGTGATGGGACTAGCGGGAGACTGGCAGTACTTC.

At least ten counts were recorded for this clonotype. The rearrangement uses TRBV7-9 and TRBJ2-1, with TRBD2 identical over 9 bases. The CDR3 covers 14 residues. Germline CDR1 is SEHNR and CDR2 is FQNEAQ (reference sequence). With 5 bases clipped from V and 6 bases from J, the junction kept 5 bases outside the gene matches. The CDR3 reads CASSPSGTTNEQFF. DNA of the CDR3: TGTGCCAGCAGCCCTAGCGGGACTACCAATGAGCAGTTCTTC.

The V and J genes are TRBV12-3 or TRBV12-4 and TRBJ2-7, with a tentative D call TRBD1 (5 bases). Trimming took 1 base from V and 5 from J, leaving 15 bases between them. This CDR3 is 15 amino acids long. The DNA for the CDR3 is TGTGCCAGCAGTTTAGGCAGGGTCCTGGGCCACGAGCAGTACTTC. It codes for CASSLGRVLGHEQYF.

This clonotype has a handful of counts. The gene calls are TRBV29-1 and TRBJ1-1; D remains unclear. The CDR3 spans 10 residues. Germline assignment: CDR1 SQVTM and CDR2 ANQGSEA. With 1 base removed from V and 6 bases from J, the gap between germline ends came to 3 bases. CDR3 region: CSVEVPEAFF. CDR3 nucleotide sequence: TGCAGCGTTGAAGTCCCTGAAGCTTTCTTT.

The chain combines TRBV6-6 with TRBJ2-7, with 10 bases that match TRBD1. CDR1 and CDR2 (germline): MNHNY, SVGAGI (reference sequence). V dropped 7 bases and J dropped 3; count of bases not matched to a gene: 6. The CDR3 has 14 amino acids. The CDR3 DNA follows: TGTGCCAGCAACCCGGGACAGGGGAGCTACGAGCAGTACTTC. Its translation is CASNPGQGSYEQYF.

The rearrangement joins TRBV29-1 to TRBJ2-5, with 10 bases fitting TRBD1. The germline gives CDR1 SQVTM, CDR2 ANQGSEA. The CDR3 spans 12 residues. The V and J ends lost 7 bases and 4 bases, in that order; junction bases with no gene match: 3. The CDR3 region is CSARTGGETQYF. The CDR3 nucleotides read TGCAGCGCTCGGACAGGGGGAGAGACCCAGTACTTC.